What follows describes a single T cell receptor beta chain. Its antigen remains unknown. This sample is part of a study of T cell clusters in autoimmune cytopenias. General study findings and limits: A dominant lymphoma-associated repertoire apparently masked the cluster-lack signature in secondary cytopenia versus chronic lymphocytic leukemia.

Each sample's input was about 270 ng genomic DNA, 38,000 or so genome equivalents. The CDR3 has 16 amino acids. CDR1 and CDR2 from the germline V gene are WNHNN and SYGVQD (reference sequence). One tube held mixed TRB-A and TRB-B primer pools for touch-down PCR. TCRdb re-called the multiplex PCR reads, yielding one record per CDR3 amino acid sequence without DNA. Found here are roughly 1,500 distinct CDR3 sequences; the top ten clones hold around 50%. This same sample was also taken into another study, of T cell repertoires in aging, cancer and after chemotherapy.

The rearrangement uses TRBV10-1 and TRBJ2-1; TCRdb proposes TRBD2, but this gene call is untestable without DNA. The specimen sequenced was peripheral blood. This TCR derives from a human donor with chronic lymphocytic leukemia. CDR3 amino acids: CASSPTSGRFGNEQFF.